This T cell receptor (beta chain) was recovered during a study of spatial heterogeneity in lung cancer. Study-wide results and caveats: Counts that tracked tumor mutation counts were those of expanded intratumoral alpha and beta TCRs.

Between the trimmed V and J ends, which lost 8 bases and 7 bases, there was a span of 9 bases. CDR3 size: 11 residues. Time point noted: sample taken at primary tumor resection. This clonotype rates as medium-sized. What it binds is not known. MiXCR, run by TCRdb on the 5' RACE reads, gives a single entry per CDR3 protein. This table holds more than 10,000 distinct CDR3 sequences, roughly 5.5% found once. The receptor was isolated from a male donor with early-stage non-small cell lung cancer. The specimen comprised lung tumor tissue, sampled at surgery. The chain couples TRBV12-3 or TRBV12-4 to TRBJ1-5, with D uncertain. The CDR3 region has the DNA TGTGCCAGCGGGTTTGGGCAGCCCCAGCATTTT. Protein: CASGFGQPQHF.